One sample yielded the 27 T cell receptor beta chains listed below, sequenced in a study of T cells in Graves' hyperthyroidism and ophthalmopathy. What was amplified from RNA transcripts were TCR beta CDR3 regions. HTBI primers were employed in a first-round RT-PCR of the TCR CDR3. TCRdb passed the multiplex PCR reads through MiXCR, listing each CDR3 protein once. The sample records about 600,000 distinct CDR3 sequences, more than 13% being singletons. The sequenced sample consisted of blood. The receptors were sampled from a woman in her late teens or twenties with Graves' ophthalmopathy.

The chain joins TRBV19 to TRBJ2-7; D possibly matches TRBD1 or TRBD2 (5 bases each). Germline CDR1 LNHDA, CDR2 SQIVND (reference sequence). This CDR3 comprises 14 residues. Trimming removed 8 bases at V and 0 bases at J, with 14 bases between. This chain's CDR3 is CASSGTPSSYEQYF. The CDR3 DNA is TGTGCCAGTTCAGGGACCCCCAGCTCCTACGAGCAGTACTTC.

This clonotype was observed a few times. A much more abundant neighbour one base away suggests this may be a read error. The chain carries TRBV3-1 and TRBJ2-7; D remains ambiguous. CDR1 LGHDT and CDR2 YNNKEL come from the germline V gene (reference sequence). Trimming removed 5 bases at V and 0 bases at J, with 5 bases between. The CDR3 has 12 residues. Written as DNA, the CDR3 is TGTGCCAGCAGCGGGGTCTCCTACGAGCAGTACTTC. As protein: CASSGVSYEQYF.

This rearrangement joins TRBV29-1 to TRBJ2-1; 7 positions match TRBD2. This CDR3 spans 16 amino acids. Looked up from germline, CDR1 is SQVTM and CDR2 is ANQGSEA. After removal of 7 bases from V and 2 bases from J, the junction contained 14 bases not matched to a gene. For the CDR3, the DNA is TGCAGCGCCCCCCCCCCCCACGGGAGGCCCTACAATGAGCAGTTCTTC. Protein product: CSAPPPHGRPYNEQFF.

This clonotype was seen ten or more times. The chain employs TRBV28 and TRBJ1-2, with D possibly matching TRBD1 (5 bases). This CDR3 comprises 15 residues. Per the germline V gene, CDR1 is MDHEN and CDR2 is SYDVKM. Trimming shortened V by 4 bases and J by 1 base, and 13 bases separated the two germline ends. CDR3 DNA sequence: TGTGCCAGCAGTTCCCGCGGGACGGTTAACTATGGCTACACCTTC. Encoded protein: CASSSRGTVNYGYTF.

This clonotype was detected ten times or more. The chain recombines TRBV24-1 with TRBJ1-1; the D is unclear. The CDR3 extends over 15 amino acids. The V gene lost 4 bases and the J gene lost 6 bases, with 17 bases spanning the gap. Germline V gene sequence: CDR1 KGHDR, CDR2 SFDVKD. CDR3 nucleotide sequence: TGTGCCACCAGTGAGTCCGGGCCTACACACTCTGAAGCTTTCTTT. Translation: CATSESGPTHSEAFF.

This clonotype appeared once. This is likely a read error, given that the CDR3 carries no conserved phenylalanine or tryptophan at its end. The CDR3 region has the DNA TGTGCCAGTAGTATTCAGGGAAGCAATCAGCCCCAGCATTCT. The encoded protein is CASSIQGSNQPQHS. The chain employs TRBV19 and TRBJ1-5, with D perhaps TRBD1 (5 bases). V was clipped by 3 bases and J by 1 base, with 7 bases between them. The CDR3 consists of 14 residues. Germline-derived CDR1 and CDR2 are LNHDA and SQIVND (reference sequence).

This clonotype was found many times. The CDR3 coding sequence is TGTGCCAGCAGTTTAGACCCCGGCGTGCAGTATGAAGACACTGAAGCTTTCTTT. Amino acids: CASSLDPGVQYEDTEAFF. The rearrangement links TRBV27 to TRBJ1-1; D not resolved. The CDR3 extends over 18 amino acids. Looked up from germline, CDR1 is MNHEY and CDR2 is SMNVEV (reference sequence). V was clipped by 2 bases and J by 3 bases, with 22 bases between them.

This clonotype has at least ten counts. The gene calls are TRBV28 and TRBJ2-7; 7 bases map to TRBD2. The CDR3 is 15 residues long. The V gene end was trimmed by 7 bases and the J gene end by 4 bases; junction bases not matched to a gene: 13. CDR1 is MDHEN, CDR2 SYDVKM, per germline. The CDR3 DNA follows: TGTGCCAGCACTCCGGGAGGTAGCCTCCGGTACGAGCAGTACTTC. It is translated as CASTPGGSLRYEQYF.

This clonotype has just a few counts. The chain employs TRBV20-1 and TRBJ2-1, with a possible D match to TRBD1 (6 bases). The germline CDR1 and CDR2 sequences are DFQATT and SNEGSKA (reference sequence). The CDR3 is made up of 15 amino acids. The V gene lost 1 base and the J gene lost 3 bases, with 13 bases spanning the gap. Here the CDR3 DNA reads TGCAGTGCTAGAGGATCCTCCAGGGGCTACAATGAGCAGTTCTTC. Translated: CSARGSSRGYNEQFF.

This clonotype has at least ten counts. The J gene is TRBJ1-3, the V gene TRBV12-3 or TRBV12-4, with 9 positions matching TRBD1. Trimming removed 7 bases from V and 2 bases from J; junction bases left unmatched: 12. The CDR3 runs to 17 residues. The chain's CDR3 is CASIITGQGVPGNTIYF. For the CDR3, the DNA is TGTGCCAGCATAATTACGGGACAGGGTGTCCCTGGAAACACCATATATTTT.

This clonotype was observed many times. V is TRBV7-2 and J is TRBJ2-1, with 10 nucleotides matching TRBD2. The CDR3 sequence is 16 residues long. CDR1 is SGHTA, CDR2 FQGNSA, per germline. V trimming: 1 base; J trimming: 5 bases; junction bases outside the gene matches: 5. The CDR3 spells CASSLVGTSVNNEQFF. CDR3 nucleotide sequence: TGTGCCAGCAGCTTAGTTGGGACTAGCGTTAACAATGAGCAGTTCTTC.

This clonotype was detected ten times or more. The rearrangement joins TRBV2 to TRBJ2-6, with D unresolved. The CDR3 totals 16 residues. Between the trimmed V and J ends, which lost 6 bases and 1 base, there was a span of 13 bases. Germline lookup yields CDR1 SNHLY and CDR2 FYNNEI. CDR3 loop: CASRFRPLSGANVLTF. CDR3 sequence (DNA): TGTGCCAGCAGGTTCCGACCGTTATCTGGGGCCAACGTCCTGACTTTC.

The table lists this clonotype with many counts. The chain uses TRBV20-1 and TRBJ1-2, with D possibly TRBD1 on 6 matching bases. CDR3 length: 13 amino acids. Trimming left V 3 bases short and J 8 bases short, with 16 bases between. Germline V gene data show CDR1 as DFQATT and CDR2 as SNEGSKA (reference sequence). CDR3 amino acids: CSASSPGRGGYTF. The CDR3 DNA is TGCAGTGCTAGTTCCCCCGGGAGGGGGGGCTACACCTTC.

This clonotype showed up many times. The chain has TRBV20-1 and TRBJ2-5, with D unresolved. Trimming took 0 bases from V and 3 from J, leaving 14 bases between them. This CDR3 region has 15 residues. Germline V gives CDR1 DFQATT, CDR2 SNEGSKA (reference sequence). CDR3: CSARDLATLKETQYF. DNA for the CDR3: TGCAGTGCTAGAGATCTCGCGACCTTAAAAGAGACCCAGTACTTC.

The CDR3 region is CAIRGGVEREGRDTQYF. The CDR3 nucleotides read TGTGCCATCAGAGGTGGCGTGGAGCGGGAGGGCCGAGATACGCAGTATTTT. The chain combines TRBV10-3 with TRBJ2-3, with 10 bases matching TRBD2. Trimming cost V 6 bases and J 5 bases; bases outside gene matches: 14. CDR1 and CDR2 from the germline V gene are ENHRY and SYGVKD. The CDR3 is made up of 17 amino acids.

In its sample, this clonotype was seen many times. The chain is built from TRBV2 and TRBJ2-5; D uncertain. V was trimmed by 6 bases and J by 2 bases, leaving 1 base between them. Germline values: CDR1 SNHLY, CDR2 FYNNEI. There are 10 residues in the CDR3. CDR3 DNA sequence: TGTGCCAGCAGGCAAGAGACCCAGTACTTC. Translation: CASRQETQYF.

The chain has TRBV12-5 and TRBJ1-1; perhaps TRBD1 as D (6 bases). Germline V gene sequence: CDR1 LGHNT, CDR2 FRNRAP. V was trimmed by 6 bases and J by 5 bases, leaving 16 bases between them. The CDR3 runs 14 residues. The chain's CDR3 is CASGVGGGRTEAFF. For the CDR3, the DNA is TGTGCTAGTGGGGTAGGGGGGGGAAGGACTGAAGCTTTCTTT.

The CDR3 loop reads CASSREYNEQFF. The CDR3, as DNA: TGTGCCAGCAGTAGGGAGTACAATGAGCAGTTCTTC. The chain recombines TRBV28 with TRBJ2-1; D might be TRBD2 (5 bases). The V gene lost 5 bases and the J gene lost 4 bases, with 6 bases spanning the gap. The CDR3 covers 12 residues. Germline V gives CDR1 MDHEN, CDR2 SYDVKM.

This clonotype was counted many times. The chain has TRBV7-9 and TRBJ1-2, with TRBD1 as a possible D gene (6 bases). Trimming shortened V by 0 bases and J by 8 bases, and 13 bases separated the two germline ends. This CDR3 has 14 amino acids. Germline V gene sequence: CDR1 SEHNR, CDR2 FQNEAQ (reference sequence). As DNA, the CDR3 is TGTGCCAGCAGCTTAGCGACGGCAGGGGAAGGCTACACCTTC. Protein sequence: CASSLATAGEGYTF.

This clonotype was observed at least ten times. The J gene is TRBJ2-7, the V gene TRBV6-1, with 9 bases identical to TRBD2. The CDR3 length is 16 residues. With 5 bases clipped from V and 2 bases from J, the junction kept 10 bases outside the gene matches. Germline CDR1 reads MNHNS; CDR2 reads SASEGT. In nucleotides, the CDR3 is TGTGCCAGCAGTTCCCGGGGCGGGAGGGCGGCCTACGAGCAGTACTTC. It encodes CASSSRGGRAAYEQYF.

This clonotype was recorded at least ten times. The chain joins TRBV18 to TRBJ1-1; D is unresolved. The CDR3 is made up of 16 amino acids. The germline gives CDR1 KGHSH, CDR2 LQKENI. V dropped 4 bases and J dropped 1 base, with 16 bases sitting between them. The CDR3 DNA is TGTGCCAGCTCACGAGCCCTATCCACCCGGAACACTGAAGCTTTCTTT. This codes for CASSRALSTRNTEAFF.

On this clonotype: It may be a read error: a sequence one base away is much more abundant. The chain carries TRBV12-3 or TRBV12-4 and TRBJ2-2; TRBD2 agrees at 12 bases. This CDR3 has 16 amino acids. Written as DNA, the CDR3 is TGTGCCCGCAGCGCTAGCGGGAGGGGGGGGGCCGGGGAGCTGTTTTTT. Its protein is CARSASGRGGAGELFF.

This clonotype came up many times. The chain has TRBV27 and TRBJ2-3; TRBD2 might be the D (6 bases). V lost 6 bases and J 11 bases, leaving 24 bases between the germline ends. Germline V gene lookup returns CDR1 MNHEY and CDR2 SMNVEV (reference sequence). The CDR3 consists of 15 residues. CDR3 in amino acids: CASRDRLVGAEKQYF. CDR3 coding DNA: TGTGCCAGCAGGGATCGACTAGTCGGGGCGGAAAAGCAGTATTTT.

This clonotype has ten or more counts. This chain joins TRBV28 and TRBJ1-2, with 7 bases that match TRBD1. The trim removed 10 bases at V and 4 bases at J, leaving 6 bases unmatched. This CDR3 is 12 amino acids long. Germline V gives CDR1 MDHEN, CDR2 SYDVKM. DNA of the CDR3: TGTGCCACTTCCGGGACAGTCTATGGCTACACCTTC. It codes for CATSGTVYGYTF.

This clonotype was counted many times. The chain couples TRBV6-1 to TRBJ1-1; D remains ambiguous. V was trimmed by 5 bases and J by 4 bases, leaving 17 bases between them. CDR1 and CDR2 (germline): MNHNS, SASEGT. The CDR3 is made up of 15 amino acids. The CDR3 coding sequence is TGTGCCAGCAGTTACCCTCCGCCCAGTTTCACTGAAGCTTTCTTT. It specifies CASSYPPPSFTEAFF.

This clonotype has ten or more counts. The chain is built from TRBV24-1 and TRBJ2-7; no firm D call. Germline CDR1 and CDR2: KGHDR and SFDVKD. The CDR3 has 11 residues. Trimming shortened V by 2 bases and J by 11 bases, and 9 bases separated the two germline ends. For the CDR3, the DNA is TGTGCCACCAGTGATTCCCGGACGGAGTACTTC. It specifies CATSDSRTEYF.

This clonotype came up many times. In DNA, the CDR3 is TGTGCCAGCAGCCAAGTCCGGCGGATGGGCGATACGCAGTATTTT. Its translation is CASSQVRRMGDTQYF. The V gene is TRBV14, the J gene TRBJ2-3; no firm D call. This CDR3 comprises 15 residues. Germline CDR1 reads SGHDN; CDR2 reads FVKESK. V lost 1 base and J lost 6, with 14 bases in between.